This T cell receptor beta chain was sequenced in a study of blood T cell repertoires in COVID-19. Study summary: COVID-19 samples collected from the United States, Italy and Spain covered acute and convalescent phases.

CDR1 and CDR2 from the germline V gene are LNHNV and YYDKDF (reference sequence). The CDR3 runs to 16 residues. V lost 0 bases and J lost 3; bases outside the gene matches: 4. This clone was detected only a few times. In the study's own analysis: By means of reference gene primer amplification, nucleated cell counts were estimated. Here immunoSEQ multiplex PCR was the method, and the copy in TCRdb shows in-frame clones only, minus some. Clonal size and the V and J genes are those of that table, whereas D and trimming came from the DNA. This table holds about 200,000 clones, 80% to 85% found once. The sequence was collected from a man aged 35 to 55 with acute or convalescent COVID-19. Material for sequencing was peripheral blood. The chain is built from TRBV15 and TRBJ1-3, with 8 bases fitting TRBD1. The CDR3, as DNA: TGTGCCACCAGCAGAGACGGCAGGGGGCATGGAAACACCATATATTTT. Protein product: CATSRDGRGHGNTIYF.